This T cell receptor beta chain comes out of a study of identical twins. Healthy Caucasians, and only they, were the donors. TCRdb fed the 5' RACE reads into MiXCR, producing one record per CDR3 protein. This table has more than 600,000 distinct CDR3 sequences, 15% to 20% appearing once. This clonotype was seen at least ten times. Per germline, CDR1 LNHDA and CDR2 SQIVND (reference sequence). This CDR3 is 11 amino acids long. Trimming stripped 4 bases from V and 6 bases from J, with 5 bases between. The same data also contributed to another study, on T cells expressing NK-cell markers.

The sequenced sample was PBMCs. This receptor was obtained from a woman aged 18-29 years in good health. V gene TRBV19 combines with J gene TRBJ2-3; D unresolved. This CDR3 is CASSTEDTQYF. The DNA of the CDR3 is TGTGCCAGTAGTACGGAGGATACGCAGTATTTT.